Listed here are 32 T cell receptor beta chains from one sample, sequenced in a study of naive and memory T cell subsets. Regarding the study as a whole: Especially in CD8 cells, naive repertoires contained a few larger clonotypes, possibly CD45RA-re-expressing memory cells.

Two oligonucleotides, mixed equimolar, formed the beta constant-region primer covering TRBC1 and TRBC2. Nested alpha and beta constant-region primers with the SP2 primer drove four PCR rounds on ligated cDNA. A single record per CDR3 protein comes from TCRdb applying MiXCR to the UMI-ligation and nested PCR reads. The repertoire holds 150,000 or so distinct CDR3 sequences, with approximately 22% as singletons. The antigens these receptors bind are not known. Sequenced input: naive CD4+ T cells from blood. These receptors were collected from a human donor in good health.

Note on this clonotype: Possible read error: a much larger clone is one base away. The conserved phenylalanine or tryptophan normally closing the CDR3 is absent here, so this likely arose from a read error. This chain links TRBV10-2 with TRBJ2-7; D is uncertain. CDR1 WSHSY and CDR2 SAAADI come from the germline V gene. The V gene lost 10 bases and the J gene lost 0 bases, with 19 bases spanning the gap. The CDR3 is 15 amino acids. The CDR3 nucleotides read TGCGCCACCACCCCCGGGTTCGGAAGCTCCTACGAGCAGTACCTC. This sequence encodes CATTPGFGSSYEQYL.

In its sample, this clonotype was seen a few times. The CDR3 region has the DNA TGTGCCAGCAGTTTTCTAGCGGGAGGGCCAAGTACGCAGTATTTT. It yields the protein CASSFLAGGPSTQYF. This sequence joins TRBV28 and TRBJ2-3, with 12 positions matching TRBD2. Trimming removed 3 bases from V and 8 bases from J; junction bases left unmatched: 6. Germline V gene lookup returns CDR1 MDHEN and CDR2 SYDVKM. The CDR3 totals 15 residues.

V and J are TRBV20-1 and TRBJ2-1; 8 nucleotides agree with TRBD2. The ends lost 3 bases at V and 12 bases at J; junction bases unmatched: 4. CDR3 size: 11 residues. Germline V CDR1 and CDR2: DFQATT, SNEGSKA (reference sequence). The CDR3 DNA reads TGCAGTGCTAGCGGGAGGGTTGTGCAGTTCTTC. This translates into CSASGRVVQFF.

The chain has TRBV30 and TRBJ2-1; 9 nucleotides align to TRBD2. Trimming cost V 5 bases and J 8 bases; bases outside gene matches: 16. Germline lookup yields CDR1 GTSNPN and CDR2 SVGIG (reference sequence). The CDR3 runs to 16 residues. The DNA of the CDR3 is TGTGCCTGGGTCCCCTTAGCGGGAGCCACCCCCCATGAGCAGTTCTTC. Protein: CAWVPLAGATPHEQFF.

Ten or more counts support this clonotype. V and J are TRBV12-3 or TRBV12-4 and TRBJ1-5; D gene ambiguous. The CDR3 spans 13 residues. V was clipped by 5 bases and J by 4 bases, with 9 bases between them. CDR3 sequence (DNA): TGTGCCAGCAGTCCTGACTGGAATCAGCCCCAGCATTTT. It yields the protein CASSPDWNQPQHF.

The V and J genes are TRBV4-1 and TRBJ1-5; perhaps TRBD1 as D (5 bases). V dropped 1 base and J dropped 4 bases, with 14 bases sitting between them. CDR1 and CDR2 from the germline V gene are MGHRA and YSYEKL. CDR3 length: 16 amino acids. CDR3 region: CASSQGLAGQNQPQHF. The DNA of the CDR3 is TGCGCCAGCAGCCAAGGGCTGGCAGGGCAAAATCAGCCCCAGCATTTT.

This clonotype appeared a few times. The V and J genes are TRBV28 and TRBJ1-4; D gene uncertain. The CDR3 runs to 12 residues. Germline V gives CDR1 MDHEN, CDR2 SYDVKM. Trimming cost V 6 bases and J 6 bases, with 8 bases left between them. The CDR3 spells CASRTQDEKLFF. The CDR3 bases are TGTGCCAGCAGGACCCAAGATGAAAAACTGTTTTTT.

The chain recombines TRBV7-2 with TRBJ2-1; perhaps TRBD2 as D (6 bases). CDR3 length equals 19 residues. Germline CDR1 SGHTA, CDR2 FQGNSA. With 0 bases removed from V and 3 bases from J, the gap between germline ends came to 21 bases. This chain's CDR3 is CASSLAPGLQRQNYNEQFF. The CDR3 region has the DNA TGTGCCAGCAGCTTAGCCCCGGGACTGCAACGACAAAACTACAATGAGCAGTTCTTC.

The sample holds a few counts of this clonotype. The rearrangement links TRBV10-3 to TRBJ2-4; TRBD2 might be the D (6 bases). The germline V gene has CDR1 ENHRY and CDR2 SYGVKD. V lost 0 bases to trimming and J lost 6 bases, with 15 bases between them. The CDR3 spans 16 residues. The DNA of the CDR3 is TGTGCCATCAGTGAGTCTGGGGGAGAGGGAGGAAACATTCAGTACTTC. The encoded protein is CAISESGGEGGNIQYF.

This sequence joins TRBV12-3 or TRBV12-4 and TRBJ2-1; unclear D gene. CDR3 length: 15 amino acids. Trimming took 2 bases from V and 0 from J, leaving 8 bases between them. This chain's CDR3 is CASSLSQSSYNEQFF. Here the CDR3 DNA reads TGTGCCAGCAGTTTATCCCAAAGCTCCTACAATGAGCAGTTCTTC.

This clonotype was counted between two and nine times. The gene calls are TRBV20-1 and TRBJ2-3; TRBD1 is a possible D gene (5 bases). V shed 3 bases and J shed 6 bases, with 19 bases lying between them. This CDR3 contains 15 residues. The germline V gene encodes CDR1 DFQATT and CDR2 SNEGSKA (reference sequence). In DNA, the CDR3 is TGCAGTGCTAGGGTTCGGCAGGGCCTTCCTGATACGCAGTATTTT. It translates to CSARVRQGLPDTQYF.

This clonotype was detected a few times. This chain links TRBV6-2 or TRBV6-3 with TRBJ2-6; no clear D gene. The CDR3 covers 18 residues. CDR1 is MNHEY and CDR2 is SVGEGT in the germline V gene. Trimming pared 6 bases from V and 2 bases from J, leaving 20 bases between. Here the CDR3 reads CASSSVLPGWAGANVLTF. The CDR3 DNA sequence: TGTGCCAGCAGCTCCGTCTTACCGGGTTGGGCTGGGGCCAACGTCCTGACTTTC.

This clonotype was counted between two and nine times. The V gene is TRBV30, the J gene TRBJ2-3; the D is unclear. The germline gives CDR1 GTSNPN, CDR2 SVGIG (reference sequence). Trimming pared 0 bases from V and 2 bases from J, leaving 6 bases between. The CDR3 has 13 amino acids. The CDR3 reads CAWSVLHTDTQYF. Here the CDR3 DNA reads TGTGCCTGGAGTGTACTTCACACAGATACGCAGTATTTT.

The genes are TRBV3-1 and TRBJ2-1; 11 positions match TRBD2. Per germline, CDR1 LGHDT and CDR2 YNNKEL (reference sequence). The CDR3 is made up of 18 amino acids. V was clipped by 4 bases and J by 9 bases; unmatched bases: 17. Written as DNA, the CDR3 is TGTGCCAGCAGCCCCGCCCCTTTAACTAGCGGGAGAGGGCGTGAGCAGTTCTTC. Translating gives CASSPAPLTSGRGREQFF.

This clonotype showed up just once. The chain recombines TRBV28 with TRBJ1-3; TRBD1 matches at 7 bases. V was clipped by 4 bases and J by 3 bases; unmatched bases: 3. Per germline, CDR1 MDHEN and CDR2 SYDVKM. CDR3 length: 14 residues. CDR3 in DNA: TGTGCCAGCAGTTCAACAGGGGTTGGAAACACCATATATTTT. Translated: CASSSTGVGNTIYF. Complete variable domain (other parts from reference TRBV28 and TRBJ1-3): DVKVTQSSRYLVKRTGEKVFLECVQDMDHENMFWYRQDPGLGLRLIYFSYDVKMKEKGDIPEGYSVSREKKERFSLILESASTNQTSMYLCASSSTGVGNTIYFGEGSWLTVV.

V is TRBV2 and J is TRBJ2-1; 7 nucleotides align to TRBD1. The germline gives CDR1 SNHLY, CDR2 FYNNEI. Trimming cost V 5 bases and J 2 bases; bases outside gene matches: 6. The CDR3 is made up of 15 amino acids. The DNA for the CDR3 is TGTGCCAGCAGTTACAGGGGTTCCCCCTACAATGAGCAGTTCTTC. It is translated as CASSYRGSPYNEQFF.

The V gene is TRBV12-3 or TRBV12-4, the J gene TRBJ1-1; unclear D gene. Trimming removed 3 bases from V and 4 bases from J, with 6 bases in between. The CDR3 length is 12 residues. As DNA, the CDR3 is TGTGCCAGCAGTTTCAGGCTCACTGAAGCTTTCTTT. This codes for CASSFRLTEAFF.

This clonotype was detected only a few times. CDR3 DNA sequence: TGTGCCAGCAGCTTAAAGGGACAGGCTTCCTACGAGCAGTACTTC. As protein: CASSLKGQASYEQYF. V gene TRBV7-2 combines with J gene TRBJ2-7, with 8 bases identical to TRBD1. V lost 2 bases, J lost 1 base, and 4 bases stayed unmatched. CDR1 and CDR2 from the germline V gene are SGHTA and FQGNSA. CDR3 length: 15 amino acids. The full variable domain, with the rest looked up from reference TRBV7-2 and TRBJ2-7, is GAGVSQSPSNKVTEKGKDVELRCDPISGHTALYWYRQSLGQGLEFLIYFQGNSAPDKSGLPSDRFSAERTGGSVSTLTIQRTQQEDSAVYLCASSLKGQASYEQYFGPGTRLTVT.

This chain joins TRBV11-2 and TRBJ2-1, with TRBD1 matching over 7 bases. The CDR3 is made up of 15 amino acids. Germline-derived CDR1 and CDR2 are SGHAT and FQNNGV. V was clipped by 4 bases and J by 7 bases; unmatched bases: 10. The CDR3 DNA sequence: TGTGCCAGCAGCTCATACAGGGGCGGTTGGAATGAGCAGTTCTTC. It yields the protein CASSSYRGGWNEQFF. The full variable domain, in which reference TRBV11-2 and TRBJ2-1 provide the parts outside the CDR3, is EAGVAQSPRYKIIEKRQSVAFWCNPISGHATLYWYQQILGQGPKLLIQFQNNGVVDDSQLPKDRFSAERLKGVDSTLKIQPAKLEDSAVYLCASSSYRGGWNEQFFGPGTRLTVL.

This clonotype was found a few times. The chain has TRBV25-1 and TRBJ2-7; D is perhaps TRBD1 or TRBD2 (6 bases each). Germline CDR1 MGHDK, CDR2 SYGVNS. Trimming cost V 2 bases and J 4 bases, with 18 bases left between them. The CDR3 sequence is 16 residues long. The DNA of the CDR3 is TGTGCCAGCAGTGAAGGCGGGACCAGGGGACTGTACGAGCAGTACTTC. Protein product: CASSEGGTRGLYEQYF.

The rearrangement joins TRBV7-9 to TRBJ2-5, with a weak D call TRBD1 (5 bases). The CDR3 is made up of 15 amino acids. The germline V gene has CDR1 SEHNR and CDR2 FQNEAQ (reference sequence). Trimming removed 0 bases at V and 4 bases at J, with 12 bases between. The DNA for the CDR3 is TGTGCCAGCAGCTTAGCGCTAGACAGTAGAGAGACCCAGTACTTC. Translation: CASSLALDSRETQYF.

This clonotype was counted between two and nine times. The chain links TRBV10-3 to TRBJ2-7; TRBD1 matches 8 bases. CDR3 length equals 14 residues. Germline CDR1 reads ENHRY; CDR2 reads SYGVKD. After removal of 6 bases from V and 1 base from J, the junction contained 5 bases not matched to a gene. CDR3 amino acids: CAIRPDRVSYEQYF. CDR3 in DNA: TGTGCCATCAGGCCGGACAGGGTATCCTACGAGCAGTACTTC.

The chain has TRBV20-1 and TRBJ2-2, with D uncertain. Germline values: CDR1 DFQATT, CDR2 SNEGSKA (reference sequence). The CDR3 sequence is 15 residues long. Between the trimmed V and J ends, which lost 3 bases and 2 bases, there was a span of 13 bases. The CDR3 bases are TGCAGTGCTAGTAGAAGCGTATCTAACACCGGGGAGCTGTTTTTT. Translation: CSASRSVSNTGELFF.

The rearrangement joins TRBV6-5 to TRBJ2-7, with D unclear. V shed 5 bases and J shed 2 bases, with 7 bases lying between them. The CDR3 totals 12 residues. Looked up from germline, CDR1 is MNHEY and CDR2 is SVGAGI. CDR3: CASSRDAYEQYF. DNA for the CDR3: TGTGCCAGCAGTCGCGACGCCTACGAGCAGTACTTC.

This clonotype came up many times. This chain's CDR3 is CSVAGLLVNNEQFF. The CDR3 DNA follows: TGCAGCGTCGCGGGACTACTTGTAAACAATGAGCAGTTCTTC. The rearrangement uses TRBV29-1 and TRBJ2-1, with TRBD2 matching 7 bases. The CDR3 consists of 14 residues. Per the germline V gene, CDR1 is SQVTM and CDR2 is ANQGSEA. V shed 6 bases, J shed 5 bases, and the junction held 10 bases outside the gene matches.

The CDR3 DNA sequence: TGTGCCAGCAGTGAAAGATTAACTCTTAATGAAAAACTGTTTTTT. Protein sequence: CASSERLTLNEKLFF. This chain links TRBV3-1 with TRBJ1-4; D not certain. Trimming took off 6 bases at V and 4 bases at J, with 15 bases between the two ends. CDR1 LGHDT and CDR2 YNNKEL come from the germline V gene (reference sequence). This CDR3 contains 15 residues.

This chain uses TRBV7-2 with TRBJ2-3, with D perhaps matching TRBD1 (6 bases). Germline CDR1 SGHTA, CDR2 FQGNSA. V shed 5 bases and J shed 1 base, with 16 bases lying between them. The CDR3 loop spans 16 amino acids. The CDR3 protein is CASSNKTGLGTDTQYF. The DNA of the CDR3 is TGTGCCAGCAGCAACAAAACAGGGTTGGGCACAGATACGCAGTATTTT.

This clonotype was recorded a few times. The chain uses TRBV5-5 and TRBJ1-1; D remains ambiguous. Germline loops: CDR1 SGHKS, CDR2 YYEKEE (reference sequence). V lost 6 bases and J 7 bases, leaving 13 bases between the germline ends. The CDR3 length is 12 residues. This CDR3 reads CASTPYGGEAFF. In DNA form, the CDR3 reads TGTGCCAGCACCCCTTACGGAGGTGAAGCTTTCTTT.

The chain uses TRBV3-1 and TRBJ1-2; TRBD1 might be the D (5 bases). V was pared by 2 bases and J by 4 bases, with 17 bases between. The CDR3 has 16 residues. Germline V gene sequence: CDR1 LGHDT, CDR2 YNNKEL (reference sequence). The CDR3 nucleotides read TGTGCCAGCAGCCAAAGGGGTCCTGACAGCACCTATGGCTACACCTTC. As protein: CASSQRGPDSTYGYTF.

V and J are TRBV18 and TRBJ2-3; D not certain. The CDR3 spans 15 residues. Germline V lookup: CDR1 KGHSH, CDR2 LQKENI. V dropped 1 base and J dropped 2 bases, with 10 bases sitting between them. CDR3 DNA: TGTGCCAGCTCACCACTGTCAGTTAACACAGATACGCAGTATTTT. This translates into CASSPLSVNTDTQYF.

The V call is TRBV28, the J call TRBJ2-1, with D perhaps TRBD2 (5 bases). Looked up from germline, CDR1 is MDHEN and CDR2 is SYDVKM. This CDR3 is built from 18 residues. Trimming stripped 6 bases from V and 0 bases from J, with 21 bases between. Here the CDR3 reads CASSPLGSSGSSYNEQFF. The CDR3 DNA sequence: TGTGCCAGCAGCCCCCTGGGGTCGTCGGGGAGCTCCTACAATGAGCAGTTCTTC.

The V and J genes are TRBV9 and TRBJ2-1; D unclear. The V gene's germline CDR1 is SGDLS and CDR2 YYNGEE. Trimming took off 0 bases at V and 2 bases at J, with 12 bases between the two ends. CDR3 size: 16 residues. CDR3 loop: CASSVDSRVTYNEQFF. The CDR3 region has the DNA TGTGCCAGCAGCGTAGACTCGCGAGTAACCTACAATGAGCAGTTCTTC.